The 18 T cell receptor beta chains given below trace back to one sample, sequenced in a study of breast tumors, draining lymph nodes, adjacent tissues. Via MiXCR, TCRdb re-called the multiplex PCR reads, giving one row per CDR3 protein. The sample carries under 350,000 distinct CDR3 sequences, about 30% recorded once. The lymph nodes were axillary draining lymph nodes from breast cancer patients. Sequencing used axillary lymph node tissue. The receptors stem from a female donor with breast cancer. Some clones in this sample may be carry-over from other donors' samples.

The chain carries TRBV7-8 and TRBJ1-5; D possibly corresponds to TRBD1 (6 bases). V was shortened by 1 base and J by 1 base, with 14 bases between the two germline ends. The CDR3 has 17 residues. CDR1 SGHVS and CDR2 FQNEAQ come from the germline V gene. CDR3 protein: CASSLGLQGPSNQPQHF. The CDR3 nucleotides read TGTGCCAGCAGCTTAGGTTTACAGGGTCCAAGCAATCAGCCCCAGCATTTT.

This clonotype was seen repeatedly, ten times or more. The gene calls are TRBV7-2 and TRBJ2-2; D gene uncertain. This CDR3 spans 14 amino acids. V lost 5 bases to trimming and J lost 0 bases, with 7 bases between them. The germline V gene encodes CDR1 SGHTA and CDR2 FQGNSA. The CDR3 DNA sequence: TGTGCCAGCAGCACGACGTCGAACACCGGGGAGCTGTTTTTT. Translating it yields CASSTTSNTGELFF.

This clonotype appeared a single time. At one end, the junction sequence differs from germline, possibly due to a read error. The chain recombines TRBV3-1 with TRBJ2-1, with D possibly being TRBD2 (5 bases). The germline V gene has CDR1 LGHDT and CDR2 YNNKEL (reference sequence). The CDR3 extends over 13 amino acids. CDR3 coding DNA: TGTCCCAGCAGCCAAGAAGGAGGCAATGAGCAGTTCTTC. This encodes CPSSQEGGNEQFF.

A note on this clonotype: A much larger clonotype is one base distant, so this may be a read error. The V gene is TRBV4-1, the J gene TRBJ2-2; 9 positions match TRBD2. The CDR3 has 17 amino acids. The V gene end was trimmed by 4 bases and the J gene end by 4 bases; junction bases not matched to a gene: 10. CDR1 MGHRA and CDR2 YSYEKL come from the germline V gene. As DNA, the CDR3 is TGCGCCAGCAGCCCCATACCTAGCGGGAAGGGCACCGGGGAGCTGTTTTTT. Its protein product is CASSPIPSGKGTGELFF.

V gene TRBV20-1 combines with J gene TRBJ2-5, with a weak D call TRBD1 (5 bases). The CDR3 covers 12 residues. Trimming took off 5 bases at V and 6 bases at J, with 13 bases between the two ends. The germline CDR1 and CDR2 sequences are DFQATT and SNEGSKA (reference sequence). DNA of the CDR3: TGCAGTGCTGAAGACAGTCCCAAGACCCAGTACTTC. It yields the protein CSAEDSPKTQYF.

The gene calls are TRBV7-6 and TRBJ1-5, with D hard to call. This CDR3 spans 14 amino acids. The V end was cut by 5 bases, the J end by 7 bases, with 15 bases between. Germline V CDR1 and CDR2: SGHVS, FNYEAQ. CDR3 nucleotides: TGTGCCAGCAGCGGGGTAGCCGCCAAGCAGCCCCAGCATTTT. Its protein is CASSGVAAKQPQHF.

This clonotype was seen at least ten times. The rearrangement joins TRBV7-9 to TRBJ2-3; 9 nucleotides line up with TRBD1. This CDR3 is built from 17 residues. The trim removed 0 bases at V and 0 bases at J, leaving 4 bases unmatched. Germline V lookup: CDR1 SEHNR, CDR2 FQNEAQ (reference sequence). CDR3 nucleotide sequence: TGTGCCAGCAGCTTAGCGCTTGGGACAGGGAGCACAGATACGCAGTATTTT. It translates to CASSLALGTGSTDTQYF.

The table lists this clonotype with a few counts. Being one base from a much bigger clone, this may be a read error. This chain links TRBV5-4 with TRBJ1-2; D uncertain. This CDR3 comprises 14 residues. Germline V gene lookup returns CDR1 SGHNT and CDR2 YYREEE (reference sequence). Here the CDR3 reads CAGSRSAPPSGYTF. CDR3 sequence (DNA): TGTGCCGGCAGCCGGTCTGCGCCACCCTCTGGCTACACCTTC.

Details on this clonotype: Mismatch with germline at one junction end may stem from a read error. The chain uses TRBV10-3 and TRBJ1-2; weak D call: TRBD1 (6 bases). CDR1 is ENHRY and CDR2 is SYGVKD in the germline V gene. This CDR3 has 13 amino acids. The CDR3 DNA reads as TGTGCCATTAGTGAGCCGGGGGGCGTTGGCTACACCTTC. Translation: CAISEPGGVGYTF.

A few counts support this clonotype. The chain recombines TRBV20-1 with TRBJ1-2, with 10 positions matching TRBD1. The CDR3 spans 15 residues. The ends lost 0 bases at V and 8 bases at J; junction bases unmatched: 9. CDR1 DFQATT and CDR2 SNEGSKA come from the germline V gene (reference sequence). CDR3 loop: CSAREPGQGKGGYTF. Here the CDR3 DNA reads TGCAGTGCTAGAGAGCCGGGACAGGGGAAAGGGGGCTACACCTTC.

The chain carries TRBV10-2 and TRBJ2-5; D not certain. The V and J ends lost 7 bases and 3 bases respectively, with 9 bases between them. The CDR3 is made up of 12 amino acids. The germline V gene has CDR1 WSHSY and CDR2 SAAADI. The CDR3 protein is CASTGEKETQYF. The CDR3 nucleotides are TGCGCCAGCACAGGAGAGAAAGAGACCCAGTACTTC.

This clonotype was seen once. Being one base from a much bigger clone, this may be a read error. V usage is TRBV7-2 and J usage is TRBJ2-5; TRBD1 or TRBD2 may be the D gene (6 bases each). Per the germline V gene, CDR1 is SGHTA and CDR2 is FQGNSA. Trimming stripped 2 bases from V and 2 bases from J, with 12 bases between. The CDR3 totals 15 residues. The CDR3 protein is CASSLSGGTQETQYF. As DNA, the CDR3 is TGTGCCAGCAGCTTATCAGGCGGGACACAAGAGACCCAGTACTTC.

Note on this clonotype: An end of the junction differs from the germline gene, which may be a read error. The chain recombines TRBV5-1 with TRBJ2-2; 7 nucleotides match TRBD1. The length of the CDR3 is 15 residues. Germline loops: CDR1 SGHRS, CDR2 YFSETQ. The CDR3 nucleotides are TGCGCCGGCAGCCGACAGGGCGTGAACACCGGGGAGCTGTTCTTT. It encodes CAGSRQGVNTGELFF.

Notes on this clonotype: At one end, the junction sequence differs from germline, possibly due to a read error. The V call is TRBV7-2, the J call TRBJ1-1; D is undetermined. The V gene's germline CDR1 is SGHTA and CDR2 FQGNSA. This CDR3 contains 15 residues. CDR3 DNA sequence: TGTGCCAGCAGCTTAGATCCGCGATCGAACACTGGAGCTTTCTTT. Protein: CASSLDPRSNTGAFF.

This sequence joins TRBV30 and TRBJ2-7; 7 bases fit TRBD2. CDR1 is GTSNPN and CDR2 is SVGIG in the germline V gene (reference sequence). The V gene end was trimmed by 4 bases and the J gene end by 2 bases; junction bases not matched to a gene: 8. The CDR3 totals 14 residues. The CDR3 coding sequence is TGTGCCTGGATCCCTGGGGGGGGGACCTACGAGCAGTACTTC. Amino acid sequence: CAWIPGGGTYEQYF.

Ten or more counts support this clonotype. This chain joins TRBV7-8 and TRBJ2-7, with 11 bases fitting TRBD2. CDR3 length: 16 residues. The junction had 10 bases not matched to a gene; V was cut back by 5 bases and J by 4 bases. CDR1 is SGHVS and CDR2 is FQNEAQ in the germline V gene. The CDR3 DNA is TGTGCCAGCAGCATAATTAGCGGGAGGGCCACATACGAGCAGTACTTC. Translating gives CASSIISGRATYEQYF. Full variable domain (outside the CDR3, taken from reference TRBV7-8 and TRBJ2-7): GAGVSQSPRYKVAKRGQDVALRCDPISGHVSLFWYQQALGQGPEFLTYFQNEAQLDKSGLPSDRFFAERPEGSVSTLKIQRTQQEDSAVYLCASSIISGRATYEQYFGPGTRLTVT.

This clonotype was seen many times. The J gene is TRBJ2-1, the V gene TRBV20-1; D possibly corresponds to TRBD1 (6 bases). There are 14 residues in the CDR3. The V gene's germline CDR1 is DFQATT and CDR2 SNEGSKA (reference sequence). V was trimmed by 6 bases and J by 7 bases, leaving 19 bases between them. The CDR3 loop is CSADSGASVNEQFF. DNA of the CDR3: TGCAGTGCCGATTCAGGGGCTTCGGTAAATGAGCAGTTCTTC.

This clonotype has at least ten counts. This rearrangement joins TRBV6-6 to TRBJ2-7; 9 bases are shared with TRBD2. This CDR3 spans 15 amino acids. The ends lost 2 bases at V and 1 base at J; junction bases unmatched: 3. Germline CDR1 is MNHNY and CDR2 is SVGAGI (reference sequence). The CDR3: CASSYVAGGSYEQYF. For the CDR3, the DNA is TGTGCCAGCAGTTACGTTGCGGGAGGGTCCTACGAGCAGTACTTC.